This TCR beta chain was sequenced during a study of CD8+CD57+ T cells in acquired aplastic anemia. Across the whole study: Isolated CD4+ and CD8+ cells, once sorted, yielded DNA averaging around 2.9 ug. An average of roughly 10 million reads for CD4+ cells was obtained from healthy donors.

V lost 3 bases to trimming and J lost 3 bases; unmatched junction nucleotides: 8. Germline CDR1 reads SQVTM; CDR2 reads ANQGSEA. This CDR3 has 15 residues. Profiling of TCR beta VDJ combinations and CDR3 sequences used genomic DNA as template. MiXCR, applied by TCRdb to the reads, yields one record per CDR3 protein. The data contain 90,000 to 120,000 distinct CDR3 sequences, around 53% of them singletons. About this clonotype: Its specificity is unknown.

Findings and caveats of the study: Any difference that existed in CD8+ Simpson's diversity between patients and controls was not significant.

This receptor was obtained from a human donor in good health, serving as a control. The sample was sorted CD4+, CD8+, or CD8+CD57+ T cells (not recorded which) from PBMCs. V and J are TRBV29-1 and TRBJ2-3, with 8 bases identical to TRBD2. For the CDR3, the DNA is TGCAGCGTTGAGTCCGGTAGCGGGAATACAGATACGCAGTATTTT. The encoded protein is CSVESGSGNTDTQYF.